This T cell receptor beta chain was sequenced for a study of shared T cell receptors in the human thymus. The length of the CDR3 is 16 residues. V was pared by 0 bases and J by 5 bases, with 14 bases between. Germline assignment: CDR1 LGHNA and CDR2 YNFKEQ. Produced via immunoSEQ multiplex PCR; TCRdb's table is partial and in-frame only. The sample lists 700,000 to 750,000 clones; 75% to 90% were seen once. This sample was also put to use in a study of human thymus T cells. That investigation notes: Donor material was obtained from healthy Finnish infants undergoing corrective surgery for congenital heart defects. Resections from corrective heart surgery provided thymus tissue. V and J gene usage appeared biased in thymic and blood repertoires. Overlap was high between thymic repertoires from unrelated individuals, as reported in related research.

Input material: thymocytes. The chain employs TRBV4-2 and TRBJ2-1; D is possibly TRBD1 (5 bases). The TCR originated in a girl younger than two with a congenital heart defect. The DNA for the CDR3 is TGTGCCAGCAGCCAAGAGGGGCAGGCGGCCCACAATGAGCAGTTCTTC. Protein sequence: CASSQEGQAAHNEQFF.